A selection of T cell receptor beta chains follows, all from one sample in a study of blood T cell repertoires in COVID-19. Repertoires were generated with immunoSEQ multiplex PCR, while TCRdb's copy carries only in-frame clones and drops some. The sample shows a few hundred thousand clones, 75% to 90% of them seen only once. Sequenced input: peripheral blood. Receptor source: a man between 18 and 35 years old with active or convalescent COVID-19. Each CDR3 is given with its conserved first and last residue. Fields, in order: clone size, D gene, V gene, J gene, CDR3 DNA, CDR3 protein. D genes are given only for firm matches. Clone size, where shown, is once, few, many, or a class for clones that have expanded.

>once|NA|TRBV7-9|TRBJ1-1
TGTGCCAGCAGCCAAAGGGAGGACTTCGTGAACACTGAAGCTTTCTTT
CASSQREDFVNTEAFF
>NA|NA|TRBV27|TRBJ1-5
TGTGCCAGCAGTTTACTGGCGGGATCCAATCAGCCCCAGCATTTT
CASSLLAGSNQPQHF
>NA|TRBD1|TRBV7-2|TRBJ1-2
TGTGCCAGCAGCTTAGCGAGGACAGGGGGCGGTATGGGCGGCTACACCTTC
CASSLARTGGGMGGYTF
>once|TRBD1|TRBV25-1|TRBJ1-6
TGTGCCAGCAGTGAAGGACAGGGGGTCAATTCACCCCTCCACTTT
CASSEGQGVNSPLHF
>once|NA|TRBV27|TRBJ2-1
TGTGCCAGCAGTTTCACAGGAGACAATGAGCAGTTCTTC
CASSFTGDNEQFF
>NA|NA|TRBV5-1|TRBJ2-1
TGCGCCAGCACCCGCCGGGGGGCAGGGGAATACAATGAGCAGTTCTTC
CASTRRGAGEYNEQFF
>NA|NA|TRBV7-9|TRBJ1-4
TGTGCCAGCAGCTACAGTCCAACTAATGAAAAACTGTTTTTT
CASSYSPTNEKLFF
>NA|TRBD2|TRBV5-5|TRBJ2-7
TGTGCCAGCAGTCGACTAGCGGCAACTTACGAGCAGTACTTC
CASSRLAATYEQYF
>once|TRBD2|TRBV4-3|TRBJ2-5
TGCGCCAGCAGCCATTTAGCCGGGGGGATTGAGACCCAGTACTTC
CASSHLAGGIETQYF
>NA|NA|TRBV2|TRBJ2-5
TGTGCCAGCACTGCCCAGCGTATGGAGACCCAGTACTTC
CASTAQRMETQYF
>NA|NA|TRBV6-5|TRBJ2-7
TGTGCCAGCAGTTACCGTCCCCCCTACGAGCAGTACTTC
CASSYRPPYEQYF
>NA|NA|TRBV19|TRBJ1-1
TGTGCCAGTAGGCTTGGAGGGGTCCGAATGAACACTGAAGCTTTCTTT
CASRLGGVRMNTEAFF
>NA|NA|TRBV5-6|TRBJ2-7
TGTGCCAGCAGCTTGGAGAGGGATTACGAGCAGTACTTC
CASSLERDYEQYF
>NA|NA|TRBV6-5|TRBJ2-7
TGTGCCAGCAGTTACACGGGCTCCTACGAGCAGTACTTC
CASSYTGSYEQYF
>NA|NA|TRBV6-5|TRBJ1-1
TGTGCCAGCAGCCAGGACAGGAACACTGAAGCTTTCTTT
CASSQDRNTEAFF
>once|TRBD2|TRBV4-1|TRBJ2-4
TGCGCCAGCAGCCAGGCAGCGGGAGGGCCTGAAAACATTCAGTACTTC
CASSQAAGGPENIQYF
>NA|TRBD2|TRBV6-6|TRBJ2-5
TGTGCCAGCAAGCGGGACCGGGGCGTGGAGACCCAGTACTTC
CASKRDRGVETQYF
>NA|TRBD1|TRBV2|TRBJ2-7
TGTGCCAGCAAGTGGAGGAAGGACAGGGGACCTTACGAGCAGTACTTC
CASKWRKDRGPYEQYF
>NA|TRBD1|TRBV19|TRBJ1-1
TGTGCCAGTAGTACTCAGGGGGGCGTGAACACTGAAGCTTTCTTT
CASSTQGGVNTEAFF
>NA|NA|TRBV10-2|TRBJ1-1
TGCGCCAGCAGCTCAAGGGGGTTCACTGAAGCTTTCTTT
CASSSRGFTEAFF
>NA|NA|TRBV18|TRBJ1-1
TGTGCCAGCTCACCAGGTCGGGGTCCGAACACTGAAGCTTTCTTT
CASSPGRGPNTEAFF
>NA|NA|TRBV27|TRBJ1-4
TGTGCCAGCAGTTTAAACCGCAATCGACTCCGAAATGAAAAACTGTTTTTT
CASSLNRNRLRNEKLFF
>NA|NA|TRBV18|TRBJ2-1
TGTGCCAGCTCACCACCTACTAGCCAACGAGGGGAGCAGTTCTTC
CASSPPTSQRGEQFF
>NA|TRBD2|TRBV20-1|TRBJ2-5
TGCAGTGCTAGTGCGGGGGAAGAGACCCAGTACTTC
CSASAGEETQYF
>once|NA|TRBV27|TRBJ1-1
TGTGCCAGCAGTTTTTCCACGAGGGAAAAAGCTTTCTTT
CASSFSTREKAFF
>once|NA|TRBV6-6|TRBJ1-2
TGTGCCAGCAGTCAAACCTGGGCCAGCTCGGGGAGCTATGGCTACACCTTC
CASSQTWASSGSYGYTF
>NA|TRBD1|TRBV20-1|TRBJ1-5
TGCAGTGCTAGTCAGGGGGCGAATCAGCCCCAGCATTTT
CSASQGANQPQHF
>NA|NA|TRBV5-6|TRBJ1-3
TGTGCCAGCAGCTTACAGGCATACGGAAACACCATATATTTT
CASSLQAYGNTIYF
>NA|NA|TRBV14|TRBJ2-7
TGTGCCAGCAGCCAAGCCCCCCGACTGAGCGGTTCCTACGAGCAGTACTTC
CASSQAPRLSGSYEQYF
>NA|NA|TRBV5-4|TRBJ1-1
TGTGCCAGCAGCCTTGGACAGTACACTGAAGCTTTCTTT
CASSLGQYTEAFF
>NA|TRBD2|TRBV7-9|TRBJ2-5
TGTGCCAGCAGCTCGGGACTAGCGGGAGCCCCCCAAGAGACCCAGTACTTC
CASSSGLAGAPQETQYF
>NA|NA|TRBV20-1|TRBJ1-2
TGCAGTGCTAGTGCTCTAGGGGCAGAAAACTATGGCTACACCTTC
CSASALGAENYGYTF
>many|NA|TRBV9|TRBJ1-2
TGTGCCAGCAGCAAAGACCAACGGGGGTATGGCTACACCTTC
CASSKDQRGYGYTF